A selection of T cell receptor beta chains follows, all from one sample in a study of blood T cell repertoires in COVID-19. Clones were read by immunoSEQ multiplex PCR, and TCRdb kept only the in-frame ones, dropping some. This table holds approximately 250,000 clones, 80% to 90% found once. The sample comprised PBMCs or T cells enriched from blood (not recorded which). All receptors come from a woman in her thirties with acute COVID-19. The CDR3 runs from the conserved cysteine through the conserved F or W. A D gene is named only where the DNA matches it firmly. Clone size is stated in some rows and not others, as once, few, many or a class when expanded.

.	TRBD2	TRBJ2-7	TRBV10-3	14	TGTGCCATCAGTGAGTCGGGACTATTGTACGAGCAGTACTTC	CAISESGLLYEQYF
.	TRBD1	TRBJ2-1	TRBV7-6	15	TGTGCCAGCAGCCGAGGACAGGGGGCTAGGAATGAGCAGTTCTTC	CASSRGQGARNEQFF
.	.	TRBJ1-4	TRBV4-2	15	TGTGCCAGCAGCCATCCAACAGGAGGGAATGAAAAACTGTTTTTT	CASSHPTGGNEKLFF
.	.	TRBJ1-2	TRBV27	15	TGTGCCAGCAGTTTCATGGGCAATTCTAACTATGGCTACACCTTC	CASSFMGNSNYGYTF
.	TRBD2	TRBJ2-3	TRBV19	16	TGTGCCAGTAGTATAACTAGCGGGAGTGTCACAGATACGCAGTATTTT	CASSITSGSVTDTQYF
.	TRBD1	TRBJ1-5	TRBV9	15	TGTGCCAGCAGCCCAGGGGGAAATAGCAATCAGCCCCAGCATTTT	CASSPGGNSNQPQHF
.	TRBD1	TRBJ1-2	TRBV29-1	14	TGCAGCGTTGAGTGGGGGACAGGGATTGAGGGCTACACCTTC	CSVEWGTGIEGYTF
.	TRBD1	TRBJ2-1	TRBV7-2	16	TGTGCCAGCAGCTGGACCGGGACAGGGCAATACAATGAGCAGTTCTTC	CASSWTGTGQYNEQFF
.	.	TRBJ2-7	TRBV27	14	TGTGCCAGCAGCTCAGGGGGGACTAGAAACGAGCAGTACTTC	CASSSGGTRNEQYF
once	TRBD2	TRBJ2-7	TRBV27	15	TGTGCCAGCAGTTTATTTTTAGCGGGAGCCTACGAGCAGTACTTC	CASSLFLAGAYEQYF
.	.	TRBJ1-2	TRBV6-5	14	TGTGCCAGCAGTTACTCGTCCGGGGGTGGTGGCTACACCTTC	CASSYSSGGGGYTF
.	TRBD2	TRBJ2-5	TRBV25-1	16	TGTGCCAGCAGTGAATCCGGGACTAGGGAAAGGGAGACCCAGTACTTC	CASSESGTRERETQYF
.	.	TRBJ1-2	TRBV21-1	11	TGTGCCAGTGACATTATCTATGGCTACACCTTC	CASDIIYGYTF
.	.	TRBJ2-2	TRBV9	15	TGTGCCAGCAGCGTAGCGGGAGCGGGCACCGGGGAGCTGTTTTTT	CASSVAGAGTGELFF
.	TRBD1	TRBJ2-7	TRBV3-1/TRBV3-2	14	TGTGCCAGCAGCCAAGGGCACAGGGGCTACGAGCAGTACTTC	CASSQGHRGYEQYF
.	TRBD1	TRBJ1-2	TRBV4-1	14	TGCGCCAGCAGCCAAGAGGGGACAGTTTATGGCTACACCTTC	CASSQEGTVYGYTF
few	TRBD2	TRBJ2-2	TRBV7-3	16	TGTGCCAGCAGCGTCTCCGGGACTAGCGCCACCGGGGAGCTGTTTTTT	CASSVSGTSATGELFF
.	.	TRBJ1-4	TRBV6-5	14	TGTGCCAGCAGTTATGGATCGGAGGGGGAAAAACTGTTTTTT	CASSYGSEGEKLFF
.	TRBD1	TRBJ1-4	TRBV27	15	TGTGCCAGCAGGGGACCGGGACAGCATAATGAAAAACTGTTTTTT	CASRGPGQHNEKLFF
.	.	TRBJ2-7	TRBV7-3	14	TGTGCCAGCAGCTCCTCAGGGTCTGGGGACGAGCAGTACTTC	CASSSSGSGDEQYF
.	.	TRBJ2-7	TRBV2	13	TGTGCCAGCGGAAAGATGGAGGGACACGAGCAGTACTTC	CASGKMEGHEQYF
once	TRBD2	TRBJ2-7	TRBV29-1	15	TGCAGCGTTGAAGACTCGGCTAGCGGGAGGTACGAGCAGTACTTC	CSVEDSASGRYEQYF
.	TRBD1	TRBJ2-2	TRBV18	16	TGTGCCAGCTCACCGCCGGGACAGTCGAACACCGGGGAGCTGTTTTTT	CASSPPGQSNTGELFF
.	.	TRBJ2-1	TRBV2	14	TGTGCCAGCCTGGTTGGTGGGAGTTACAATGAGCAGTTCTTC	CASLVGGSYNEQFF
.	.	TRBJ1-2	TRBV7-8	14	TGTGCCAGCAGCGCCTCTTTCGGGGATAGCGGCTACACCTTC	CASSASFGDSGYTF
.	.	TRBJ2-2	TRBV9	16	TGTGCCAGCAGCGTTGGGAGGACAGGTAGCACCGGGGAGCTGTTTTTT	CASSVGRTGSTGELFF
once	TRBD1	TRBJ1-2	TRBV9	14	TGTGCCAGCAGCGAAGGGACAGGGGTCTATGGCTACACCTTC	CASSEGTGVYGYTF
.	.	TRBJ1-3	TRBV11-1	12	TGTGCCAGCAGCTTGGAGGAAAACACCATATATTTT	CASSLEENTIYF